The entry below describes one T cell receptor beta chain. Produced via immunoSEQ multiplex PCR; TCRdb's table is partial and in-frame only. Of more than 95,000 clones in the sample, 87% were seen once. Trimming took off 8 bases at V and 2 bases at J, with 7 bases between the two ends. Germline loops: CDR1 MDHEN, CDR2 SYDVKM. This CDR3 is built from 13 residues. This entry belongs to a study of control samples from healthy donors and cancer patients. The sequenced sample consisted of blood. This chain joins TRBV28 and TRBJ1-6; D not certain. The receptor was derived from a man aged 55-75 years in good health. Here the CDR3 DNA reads TGTGCCAGCGGGAGCCCCTATAATTCACCCCTCCACTTT. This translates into CASGSPYNSPLHF.